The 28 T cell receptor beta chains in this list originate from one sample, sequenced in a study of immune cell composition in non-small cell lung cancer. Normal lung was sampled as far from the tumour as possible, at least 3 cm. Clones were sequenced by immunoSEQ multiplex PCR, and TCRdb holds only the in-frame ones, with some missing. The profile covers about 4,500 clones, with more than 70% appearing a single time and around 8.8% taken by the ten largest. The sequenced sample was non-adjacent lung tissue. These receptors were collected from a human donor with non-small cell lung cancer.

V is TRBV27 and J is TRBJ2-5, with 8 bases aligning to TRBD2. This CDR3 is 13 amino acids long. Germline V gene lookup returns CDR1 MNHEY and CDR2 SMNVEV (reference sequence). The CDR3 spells CAASGGPGKTQYF. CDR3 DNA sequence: TGTGCTGCATCGGGGGGGCCGGGGAAGACCCAGTACTTC.

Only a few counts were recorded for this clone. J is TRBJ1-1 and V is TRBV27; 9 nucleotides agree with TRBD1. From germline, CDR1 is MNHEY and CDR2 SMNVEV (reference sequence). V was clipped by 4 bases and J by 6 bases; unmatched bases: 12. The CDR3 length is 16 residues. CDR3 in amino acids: CASSSSRDRASAEAFF. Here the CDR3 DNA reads TGTGCCAGCAGTTCCTCCCGGGACAGGGCCAGCGCTGAAGCTTTCTTT.

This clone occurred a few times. In DNA, the CDR3 is TGTGCCAGCAGCTCCTCGCGGGTCGCAGGGGGTTCAAATTCACCCCTCCACTTT. Its protein product is CASSSSRVAGGSNSPLHF. This rearrangement joins TRBV11-1 to TRBJ1-6; 7 nucleotides agree with TRBD1. Per the germline V gene, CDR1 is SGHAT and CDR2 is FQDESV (reference sequence). V lost 4 bases and J lost 7; bases outside the gene matches: 16. The CDR3 is made up of 18 amino acids.

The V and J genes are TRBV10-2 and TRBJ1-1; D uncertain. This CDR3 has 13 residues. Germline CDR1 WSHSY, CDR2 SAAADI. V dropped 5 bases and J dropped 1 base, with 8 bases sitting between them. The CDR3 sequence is CASSKTENTEAFF. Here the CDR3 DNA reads TGCGCCAGCAGTAAAACAGAGAACACTGAAGCTTTCTTT.

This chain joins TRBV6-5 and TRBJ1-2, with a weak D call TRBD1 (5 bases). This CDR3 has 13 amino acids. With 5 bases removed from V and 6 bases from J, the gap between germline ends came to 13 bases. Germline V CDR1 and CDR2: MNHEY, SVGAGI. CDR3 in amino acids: CASSQTGTDGYTF. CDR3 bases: TGTGCCAGCAGTCAAACGGGGACGGATGGCTACACCTTC.

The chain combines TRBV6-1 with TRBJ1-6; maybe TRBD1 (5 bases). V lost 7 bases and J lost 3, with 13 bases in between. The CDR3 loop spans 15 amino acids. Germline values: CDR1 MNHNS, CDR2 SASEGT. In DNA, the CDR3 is TGTGCCAGCATAGGGGCGATCGACTATAATTCACCCCTCCACTTT. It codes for CASIGAIDYNSPLHF.

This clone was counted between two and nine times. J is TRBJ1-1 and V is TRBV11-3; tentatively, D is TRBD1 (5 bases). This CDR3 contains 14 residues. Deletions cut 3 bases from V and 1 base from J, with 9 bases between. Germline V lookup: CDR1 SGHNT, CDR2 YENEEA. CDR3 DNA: TGTGCCAGCAGCTTTGACAGCCCGAACACTGAAGCTTTCTTT. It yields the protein CASSFDSPNTEAFF.

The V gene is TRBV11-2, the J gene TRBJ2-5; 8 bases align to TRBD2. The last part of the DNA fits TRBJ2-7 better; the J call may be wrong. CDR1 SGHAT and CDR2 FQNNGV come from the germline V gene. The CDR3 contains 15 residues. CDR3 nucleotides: TGTGCCAGCAGCTTGTCAAGCGGGGGAGGCTACGAGCAGTACTTC. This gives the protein CASSLSSGGGYEQYF.

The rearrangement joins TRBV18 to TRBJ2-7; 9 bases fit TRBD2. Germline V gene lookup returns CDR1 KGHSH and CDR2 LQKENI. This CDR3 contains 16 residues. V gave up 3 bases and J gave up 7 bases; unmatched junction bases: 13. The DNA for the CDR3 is TGTGCCAGCTCACCGAGACCGGCGGGGGGGCCGTGGGAGCAGTACTTC. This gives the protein CASSPRPAGGPWEQYF.

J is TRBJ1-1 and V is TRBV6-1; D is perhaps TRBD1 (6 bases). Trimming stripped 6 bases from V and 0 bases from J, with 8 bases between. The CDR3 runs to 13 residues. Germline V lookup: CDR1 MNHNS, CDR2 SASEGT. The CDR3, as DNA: TGTGCCAGCAGCGGACAGTTGAACACTGAAGCTTTCTTT. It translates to CASSGQLNTEAFF.

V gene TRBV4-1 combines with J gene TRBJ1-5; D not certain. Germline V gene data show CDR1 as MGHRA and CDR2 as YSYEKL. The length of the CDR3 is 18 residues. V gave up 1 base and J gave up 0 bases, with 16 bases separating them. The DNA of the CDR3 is TGCGCCAGCAGCCAAGTTGATATGGGATTTTATAGCAATCAGCCCCAGCATTTT. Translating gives CASSQVDMGFYSNQPQHF.

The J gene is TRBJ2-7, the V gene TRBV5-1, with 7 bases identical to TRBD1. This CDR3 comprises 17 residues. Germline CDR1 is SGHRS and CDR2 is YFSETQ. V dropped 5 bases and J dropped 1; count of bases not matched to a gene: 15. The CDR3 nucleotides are TGCGCCAGCAGGGAAGCCTACAGGGGACCAGAGTCCTACGAGCAGTACTTC. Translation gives CASREAYRGPESYEQYF.

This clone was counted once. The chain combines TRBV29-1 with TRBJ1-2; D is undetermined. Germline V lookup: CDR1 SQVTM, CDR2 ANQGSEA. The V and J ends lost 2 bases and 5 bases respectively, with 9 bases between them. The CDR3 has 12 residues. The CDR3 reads CSVEKEGYGYTF. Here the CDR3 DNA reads TGCAGCGTTGAAAAGGAAGGATATGGCTACACCTTC.

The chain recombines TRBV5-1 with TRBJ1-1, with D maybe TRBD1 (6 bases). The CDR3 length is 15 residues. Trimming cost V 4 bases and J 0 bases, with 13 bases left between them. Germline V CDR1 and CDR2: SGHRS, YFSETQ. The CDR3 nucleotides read TGCGCCAGCAGCGATAAGGACAGAATGAACACTGAAGCTTTCTTT. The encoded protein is CASSDKDRMNTEAFF.

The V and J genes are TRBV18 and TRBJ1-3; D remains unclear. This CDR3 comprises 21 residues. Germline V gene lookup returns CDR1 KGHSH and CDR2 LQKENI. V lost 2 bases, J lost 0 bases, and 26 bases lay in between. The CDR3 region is CASSPINSLSIVPSSGNTIYF. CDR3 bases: TGTGCCAGCTCACCAATTAACAGCCTTTCCATAGTCCCTTCCTCTGGAAACACCATATATTTT.

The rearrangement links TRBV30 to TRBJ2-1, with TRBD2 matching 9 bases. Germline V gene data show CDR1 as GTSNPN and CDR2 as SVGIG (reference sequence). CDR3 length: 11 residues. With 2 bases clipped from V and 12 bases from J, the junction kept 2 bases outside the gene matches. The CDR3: CAWSSGGPQFF. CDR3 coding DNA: TGTGCCTGGAGTAGCGGGGGGCCGCAGTTCTTC.

CDR3 in DNA: TGTGCCAGCAGCTCTAGAACCCCGGGACAGGGTTCCTACGAGCAGTACTTC. Translated, it gives CASSSRTPGQGSYEQYF. The V call is TRBV4-2, the J call TRBJ2-7; 9 nucleotides match TRBD1. The CDR3 is 17 residues long. CDR1 is LGHNA and CDR2 is YNFKEQ in the germline V gene. V lost 5 bases to trimming and J lost 1 base; unmatched junction nucleotides: 12.

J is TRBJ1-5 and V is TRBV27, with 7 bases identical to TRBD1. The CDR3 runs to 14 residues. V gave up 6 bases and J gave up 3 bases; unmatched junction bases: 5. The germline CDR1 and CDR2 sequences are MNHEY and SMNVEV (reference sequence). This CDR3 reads CASSPGQINQPQHF. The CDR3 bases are TGTGCCAGCAGCCCGGGACAGATCAATCAGCCCCAGCATTTT.

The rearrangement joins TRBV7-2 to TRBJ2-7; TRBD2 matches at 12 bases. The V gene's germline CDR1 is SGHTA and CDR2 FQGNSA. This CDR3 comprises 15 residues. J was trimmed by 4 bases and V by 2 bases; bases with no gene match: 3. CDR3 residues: CASSLSLAGGYEQYF. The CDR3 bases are TGTGCCAGCAGCTTATCCCTAGCGGGGGGGTACGAGCAGTACTTC.

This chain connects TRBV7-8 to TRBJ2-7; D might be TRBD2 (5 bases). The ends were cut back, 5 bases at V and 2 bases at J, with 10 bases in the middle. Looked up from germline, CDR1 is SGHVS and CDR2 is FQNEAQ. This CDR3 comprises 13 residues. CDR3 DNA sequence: TGTGCCAGCAGCCAAGACTACACCTACGAGCAGTACTTC. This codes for CASSQDYTYEQYF.

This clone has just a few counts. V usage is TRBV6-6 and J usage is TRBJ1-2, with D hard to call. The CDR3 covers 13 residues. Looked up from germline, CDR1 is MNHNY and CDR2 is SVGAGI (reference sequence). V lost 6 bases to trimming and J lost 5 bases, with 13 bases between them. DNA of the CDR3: TGTGCCAGCAGCGCAGGAGAAGCTTATGGCTACACCTTC. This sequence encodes CASSAGEAYGYTF.

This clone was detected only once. CDR3 DNA sequence: TGTGCCAGCAGCTCAGAGGCGGGGACCCAGTACTTC. Protein sequence: CASSSEAGTQYF. The chain combines TRBV7-6 with TRBJ2-5; the D gene is possibly TRBD2 (5 bases). CDR1 and CDR2 (germline): SGHVS, FNYEAQ. The CDR3 covers 12 residues. Trimming left V 4 bases short and J 7 bases short, with 10 bases between.

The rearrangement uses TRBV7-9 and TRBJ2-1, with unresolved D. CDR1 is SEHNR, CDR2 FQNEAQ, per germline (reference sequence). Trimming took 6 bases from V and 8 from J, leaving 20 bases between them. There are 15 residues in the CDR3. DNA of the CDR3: TGTGCCAGCAGTCCCAGTCGGCTGGGTGGATATGAGCAGTTCTTC. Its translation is CASSPSRLGGYEQFF.

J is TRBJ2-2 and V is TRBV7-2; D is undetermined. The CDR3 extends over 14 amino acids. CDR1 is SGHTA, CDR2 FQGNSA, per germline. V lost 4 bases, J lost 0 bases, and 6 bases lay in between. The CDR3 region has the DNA TGTGCCAGCAGCTACTACACGAACACCGGGGAGCTGTTTTTT. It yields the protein CASSYYTNTGELFF.

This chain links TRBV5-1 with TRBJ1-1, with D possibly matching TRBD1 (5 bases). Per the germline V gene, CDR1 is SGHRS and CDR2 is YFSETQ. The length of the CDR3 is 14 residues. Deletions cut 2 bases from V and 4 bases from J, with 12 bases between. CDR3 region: CASSFTRAGTEAFF. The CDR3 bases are TGCGCCAGCAGCTTTACCAGGGCGGGCACTGAAGCTTTCTTT. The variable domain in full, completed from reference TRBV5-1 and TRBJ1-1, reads KAGVTQTPRYLIKTRGQQVTLSCSPISGHRSVSWYQQTPGQGLQFLFEYFSETQRNKGNFPGRFSGRQFSNSRSEMNVSTLELGDSALYLCASSFTRAGTEAFFGQGTRLTVV.

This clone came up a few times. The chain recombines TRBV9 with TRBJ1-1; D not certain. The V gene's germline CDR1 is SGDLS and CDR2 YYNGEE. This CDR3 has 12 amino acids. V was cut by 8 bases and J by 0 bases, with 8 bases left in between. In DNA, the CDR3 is TGTGCCAGTACCCCCATGAACACTGAAGCTTTCTTT. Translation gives CASTPMNTEAFF.

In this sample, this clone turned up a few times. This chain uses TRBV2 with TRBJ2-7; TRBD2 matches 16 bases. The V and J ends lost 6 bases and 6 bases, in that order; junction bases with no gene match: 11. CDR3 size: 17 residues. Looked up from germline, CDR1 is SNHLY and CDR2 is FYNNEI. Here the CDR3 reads CASRWGLAGGLRREQYF. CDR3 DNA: TGTGCCAGCAGGTGGGGACTAGCGGGGGGGCTCCGCCGCGAGCAGTACTTC.

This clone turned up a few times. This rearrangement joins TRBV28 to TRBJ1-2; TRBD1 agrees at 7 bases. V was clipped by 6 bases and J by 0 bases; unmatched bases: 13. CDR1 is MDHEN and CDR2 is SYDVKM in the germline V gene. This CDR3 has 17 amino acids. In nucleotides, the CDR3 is TGTGCCAGCAGGGTCAGTGGGACAGCAACCGCTAACTATGGCTACACCTTC. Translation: CASRVSGTATANYGYTF.